This T cell receptor beta chain was identified during a study of T cell responses to AZD1222 COVID-19 vaccine. The protocol was immunoSEQ multiplex PCR, while the TCRdb copy is restricted to in-frame clones and leaves out a portion. Counted here are around 99,000 clones, 88% occurring once; the ten biggest clones make up around 13%. Germline V gives CDR1 MGHDK, CDR2 SYGVNS. CDR3 length: 11 residues. V lost 8 bases and J lost 2, with 6 bases in between. The sequence was obtained from an adult in good health. V usage is TRBV25-1 and J usage is TRBJ1-2, with D unresolved. The sample here was peripheral blood, taken on day 0 of MenACWY control vaccination. CDR3 coding DNA: TGTGCCAGCGTCCAGAACTATGGCTACACCTTC. Translation gives CASVQNYGYTF.